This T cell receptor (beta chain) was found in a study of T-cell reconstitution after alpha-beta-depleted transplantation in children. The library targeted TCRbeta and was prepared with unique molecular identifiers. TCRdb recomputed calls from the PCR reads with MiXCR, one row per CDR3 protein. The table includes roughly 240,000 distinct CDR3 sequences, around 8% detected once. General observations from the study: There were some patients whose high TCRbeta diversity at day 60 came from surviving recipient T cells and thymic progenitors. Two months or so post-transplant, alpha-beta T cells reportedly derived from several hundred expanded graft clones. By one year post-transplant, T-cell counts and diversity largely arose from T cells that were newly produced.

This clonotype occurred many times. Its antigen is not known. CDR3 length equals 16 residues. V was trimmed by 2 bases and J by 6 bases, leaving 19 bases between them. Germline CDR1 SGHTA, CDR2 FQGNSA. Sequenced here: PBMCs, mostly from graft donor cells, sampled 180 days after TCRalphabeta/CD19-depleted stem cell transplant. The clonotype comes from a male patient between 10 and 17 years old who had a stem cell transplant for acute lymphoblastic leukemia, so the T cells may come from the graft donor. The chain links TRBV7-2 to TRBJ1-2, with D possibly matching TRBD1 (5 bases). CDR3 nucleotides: TGTGCCAGCAGCTTAAAACGTGGTGGCAGGGCTGATGGCTACACCTTC. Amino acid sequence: CASSLKRGGRADGYTF.